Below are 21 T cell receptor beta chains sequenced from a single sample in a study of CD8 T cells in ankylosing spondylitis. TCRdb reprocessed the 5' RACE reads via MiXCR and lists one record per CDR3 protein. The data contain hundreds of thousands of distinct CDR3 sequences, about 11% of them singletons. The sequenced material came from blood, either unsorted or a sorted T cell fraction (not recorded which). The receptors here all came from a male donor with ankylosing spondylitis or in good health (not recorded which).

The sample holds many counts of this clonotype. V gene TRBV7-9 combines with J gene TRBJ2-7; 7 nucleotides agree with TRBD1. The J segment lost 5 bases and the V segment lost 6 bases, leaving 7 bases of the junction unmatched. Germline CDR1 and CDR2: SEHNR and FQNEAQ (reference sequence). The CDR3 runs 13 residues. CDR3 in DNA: TGTGCCAGCAGTCTCGGACAGGTCCACGAGCAGTACTTC. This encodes CASSLGQVHEQYF.

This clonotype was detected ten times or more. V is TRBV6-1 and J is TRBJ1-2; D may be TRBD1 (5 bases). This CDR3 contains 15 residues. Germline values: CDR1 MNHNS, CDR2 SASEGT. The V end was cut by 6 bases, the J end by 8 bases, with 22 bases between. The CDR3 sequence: CASSPGTEVHGGYTF. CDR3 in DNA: TGTGCCAGCAGCCCCGGGACGGAAGTACATGGGGGCTACACCTTC.

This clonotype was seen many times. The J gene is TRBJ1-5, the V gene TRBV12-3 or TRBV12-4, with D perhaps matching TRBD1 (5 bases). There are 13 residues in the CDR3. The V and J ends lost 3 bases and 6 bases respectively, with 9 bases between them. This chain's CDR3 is CASSLGVVQPQHF. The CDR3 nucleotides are TGTGCCAGCAGTTTGGGGGTTGTTCAGCCCCAGCATTTT.

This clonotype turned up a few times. The DNA of the CDR3 is TGCGCCAGCAGCTCGACAGTGAACACCGGGGAGCTGTTTTTT. Amino acids: CASSSTVNTGELFF. This sequence joins TRBV5-1 and TRBJ2-2; D perhaps matches TRBD1 (5 bases). CDR1 and CDR2 (germline): SGHRS, YFSETQ. The CDR3 is 14 residues long. Trimming took 3 bases from V and 1 from J, leaving 7 bases between them.

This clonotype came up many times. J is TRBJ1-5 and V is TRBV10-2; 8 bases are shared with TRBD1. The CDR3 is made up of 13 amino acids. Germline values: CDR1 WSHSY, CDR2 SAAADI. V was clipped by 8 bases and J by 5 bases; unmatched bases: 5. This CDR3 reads CASADRVDQPQHF. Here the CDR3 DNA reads TGCGCCAGCGCGGACAGGGTTGATCAGCCCCAGCATTTT.

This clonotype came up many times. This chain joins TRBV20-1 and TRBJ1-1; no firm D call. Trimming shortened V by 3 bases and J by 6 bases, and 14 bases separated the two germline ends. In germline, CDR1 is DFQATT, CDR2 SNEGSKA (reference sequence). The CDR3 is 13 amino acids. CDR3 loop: CSASLVAGSEAFF. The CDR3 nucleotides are TGCAGTGCTAGCTTGGTGGCAGGCTCTGAAGCTTTCTTT.

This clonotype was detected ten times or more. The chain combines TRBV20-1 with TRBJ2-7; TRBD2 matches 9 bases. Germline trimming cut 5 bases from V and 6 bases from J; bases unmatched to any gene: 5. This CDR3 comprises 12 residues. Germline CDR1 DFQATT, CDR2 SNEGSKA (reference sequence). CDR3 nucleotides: TGCAGTGCTTCTCTTAGCGGGGGCGAGCAGTACTTC. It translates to CSASLSGGEQYF.

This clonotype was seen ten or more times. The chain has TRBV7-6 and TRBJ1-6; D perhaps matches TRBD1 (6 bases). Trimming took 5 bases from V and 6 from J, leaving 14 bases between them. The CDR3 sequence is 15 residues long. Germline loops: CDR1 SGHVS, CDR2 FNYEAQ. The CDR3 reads CASSPSGAANSPLHF. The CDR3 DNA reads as TGTGCCAGCAGCCCCTCAGGGGCAGCTAATTCACCCCTCCACTTT.

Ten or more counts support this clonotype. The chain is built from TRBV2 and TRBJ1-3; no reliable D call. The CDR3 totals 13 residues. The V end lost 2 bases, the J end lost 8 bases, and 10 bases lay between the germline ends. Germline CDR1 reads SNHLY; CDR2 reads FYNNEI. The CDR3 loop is CASSEYAVDTIYF. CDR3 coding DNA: TGTGCCAGCAGTGAATATGCCGTAGACACCATATATTTT.

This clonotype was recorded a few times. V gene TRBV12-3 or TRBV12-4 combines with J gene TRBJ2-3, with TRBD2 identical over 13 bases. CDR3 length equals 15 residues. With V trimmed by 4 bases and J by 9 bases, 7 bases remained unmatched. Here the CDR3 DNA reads TGTGCCAGCAGTTACGGTACTAGCGGGGGGGGAACGCAGTATTTT. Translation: CASSYGTSGGGTQYF.

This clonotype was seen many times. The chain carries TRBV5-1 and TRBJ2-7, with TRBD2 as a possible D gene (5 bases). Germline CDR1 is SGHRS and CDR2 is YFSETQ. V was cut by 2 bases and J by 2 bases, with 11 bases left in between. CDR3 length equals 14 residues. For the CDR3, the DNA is TGCGCCAGCAGCTTTCCGGGAAACCCCTACGAGCAGTACTTC. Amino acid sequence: CASSFPGNPYEQYF.

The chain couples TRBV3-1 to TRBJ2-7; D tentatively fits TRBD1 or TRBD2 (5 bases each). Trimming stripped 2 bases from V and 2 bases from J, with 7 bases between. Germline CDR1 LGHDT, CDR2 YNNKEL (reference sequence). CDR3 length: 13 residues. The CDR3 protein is CASSQRGAYEQYF. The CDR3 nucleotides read TGTGCCAGCAGCCAACGGGGCGCCTACGAGCAGTACTTC.

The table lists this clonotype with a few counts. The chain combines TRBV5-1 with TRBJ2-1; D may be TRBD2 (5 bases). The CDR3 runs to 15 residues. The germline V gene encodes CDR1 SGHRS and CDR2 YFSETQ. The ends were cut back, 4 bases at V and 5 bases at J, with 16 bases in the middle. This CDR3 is CASSPSRGSDNEQFF. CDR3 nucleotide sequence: TGCGCCAGCAGCCCGTCCAGAGGGAGCGACAATGAGCAGTTCTTC.

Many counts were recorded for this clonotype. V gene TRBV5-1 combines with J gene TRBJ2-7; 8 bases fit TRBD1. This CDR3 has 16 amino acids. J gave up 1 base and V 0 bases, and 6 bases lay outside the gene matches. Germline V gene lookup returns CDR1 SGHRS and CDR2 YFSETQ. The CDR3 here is CASSLGPGQESYEQYF. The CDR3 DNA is TGCGCCAGCAGCTTGGGGCCGGGACAGGAATCCTACGAGCAGTACTTC. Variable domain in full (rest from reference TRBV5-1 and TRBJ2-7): KAGVTQTPRYLIKTRGQQVTLSCSPISGHRSVSWYQQTPGQGLQFLFEYFSETQRNKGNFPGRFSGRQFSNSRSEMNVSTLELGDSALYLCASSLGPGQESYEQYFGPGTRLTVT.

This CDR3 is CSVEMRQELFF. In DNA form, the CDR3 reads TGCAGCGTTGAGATGCGACAGGAACTGTTTTTT. This chain links TRBV29-1 with TRBJ1-4; possibly TRBD1 for D (6 bases). V was cut by 3 bases and J by 12 bases, with 11 bases left in between. CDR1 and CDR2 (germline): SQVTM, ANQGSEA. This CDR3 contains 11 residues.

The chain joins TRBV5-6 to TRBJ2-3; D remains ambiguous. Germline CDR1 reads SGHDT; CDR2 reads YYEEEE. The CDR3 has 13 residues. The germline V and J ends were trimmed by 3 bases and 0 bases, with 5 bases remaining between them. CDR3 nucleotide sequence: TGTGCCAGCAGCTGGGAAAGCACAGATACGCAGTATTTT. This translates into CASSWESTDTQYF.

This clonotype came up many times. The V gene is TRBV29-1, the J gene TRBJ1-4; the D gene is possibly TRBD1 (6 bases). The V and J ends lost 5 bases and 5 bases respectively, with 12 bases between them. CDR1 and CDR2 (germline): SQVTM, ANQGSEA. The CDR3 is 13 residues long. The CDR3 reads CSVQGRGNEKLFF. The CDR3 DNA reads TGCAGCGTTCAGGGCAGGGGAAATGAAAAACTGTTTTTT.

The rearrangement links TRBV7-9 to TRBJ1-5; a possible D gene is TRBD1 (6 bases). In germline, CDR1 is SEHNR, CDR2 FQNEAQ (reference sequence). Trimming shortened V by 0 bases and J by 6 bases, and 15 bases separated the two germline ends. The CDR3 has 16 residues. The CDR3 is CASSLATGQGIQPQHF. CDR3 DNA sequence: TGTGCCAGCAGCTTAGCCACAGGGCAAGGCATTCAGCCCCAGCATTTT.

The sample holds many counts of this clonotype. CDR3 DNA sequence: TGTGCCAGCACAAGCTTTAATGAGCAGTTCTTC. Translated, it gives CASTSFNEQFF. The gene calls are TRBV7-2 and TRBJ2-1; unclear D gene. The V gene's germline CDR1 is SGHTA and CDR2 FQGNSA. V lost 7 bases, J lost 7 bases, and 8 bases lay in between. The CDR3 covers 11 residues. Together with reference TRBV7-2 and TRBJ2-1, the CDR3 gives the full variable domain: GAGVSQSPSNKVTEKGKDVELRCDPISGHTALYWYRQSLGQGLEFLIYFQGNSAPDKSGLPSDRFSAERTGGSVSTLTIQRTQQEDSAVYLCASTSFNEQFFGPGTRLTVL.

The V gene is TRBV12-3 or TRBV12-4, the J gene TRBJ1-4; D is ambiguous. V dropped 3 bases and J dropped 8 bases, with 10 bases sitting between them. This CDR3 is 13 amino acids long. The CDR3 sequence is CASSFPPAEKLFF. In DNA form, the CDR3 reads TGTGCCAGCAGTTTTCCACCAGCGGAAAAACTGTTTTTT.

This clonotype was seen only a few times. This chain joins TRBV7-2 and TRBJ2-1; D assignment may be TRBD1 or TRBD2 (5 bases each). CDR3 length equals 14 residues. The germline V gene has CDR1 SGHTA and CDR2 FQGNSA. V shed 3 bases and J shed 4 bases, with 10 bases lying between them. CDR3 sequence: CASSFRDGYNEQFF. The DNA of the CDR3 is TGTGCCAGCAGCTTCCGGGACGGGTACAATGAGCAGTTCTTC.